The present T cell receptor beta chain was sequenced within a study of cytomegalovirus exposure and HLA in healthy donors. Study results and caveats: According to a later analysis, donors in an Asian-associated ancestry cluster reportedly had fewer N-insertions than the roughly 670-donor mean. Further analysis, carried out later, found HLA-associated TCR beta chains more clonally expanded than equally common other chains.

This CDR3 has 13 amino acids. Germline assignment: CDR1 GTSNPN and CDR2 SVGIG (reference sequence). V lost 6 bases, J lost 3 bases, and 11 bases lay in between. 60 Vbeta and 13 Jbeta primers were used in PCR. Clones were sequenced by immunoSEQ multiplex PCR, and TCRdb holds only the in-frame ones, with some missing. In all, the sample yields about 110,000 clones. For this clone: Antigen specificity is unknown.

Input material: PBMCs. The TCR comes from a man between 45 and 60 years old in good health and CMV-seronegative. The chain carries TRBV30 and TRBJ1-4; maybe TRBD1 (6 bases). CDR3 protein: CACAGEANEKLFF. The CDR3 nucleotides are TGTGCCTGTGCAGGGGAAGCTAATGAAAAACTGTTTTTT. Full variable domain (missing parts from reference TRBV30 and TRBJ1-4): SQTIHQWPATLVQPVGSPLSLECTVEGTSNPNLYWYRQAAGRGLQLLFYSVGIGQISSEVPQNLSASRPQDRQFILSSKKLLLSDSGFYLCACAGEANEKLFFGSGTQLSVL.